The 5 T cell receptor beta chains presented below share a single source sample, sequenced in a study of T-cell memory formation after mild COVID-19. Via MiXCR, TCRdb re-called the 5' RACE reads, giving one row per CDR3 protein. The sample shows 150,000 to 200,000 distinct CDR3 sequences, roughly 30% of them seen only once. Sequencing was carried out using PBMCs or a T cell subset sorted from them (not recorded which). The receptors here all came from an adult woman who had mild COVID-19 (a few samples of this study predate the infection). Cell type and time point are not known.

This clonotype was found a few times. V and J are TRBV3-1 and TRBJ2-4; 8 nucleotides match TRBD1. The germline V gene encodes CDR1 LGHDT and CDR2 YNNKEL (reference sequence). This CDR3 contains 13 residues. J gave up 7 bases and V 4 bases, and 3 bases lay outside the gene matches. CDR3: CASSLRTGNIQYF. The CDR3, as DNA: TGTGCCAGCAGCCTTCGGACAGGGAACATTCAGTACTTC.

V usage is TRBV4-1 and J usage is TRBJ2-1; TRBD2 matches 7 bases. This CDR3 contains 16 residues. Looked up from germline, CDR1 is MGHRA and CDR2 is YSYEKL. V trimming: 5 bases; J trimming: 5 bases; junction bases outside the gene matches: 12. CDR3 DNA sequence: TGCGCCAGCAGCACCCCCCCCGCTAGCGGTAACAATGAGCAGTTCTTC. Encoded protein: CASSTPPASGNNEQFF.

This clonotype was counted only a few times. The J gene is TRBJ2-7, the V gene TRBV29-1; D is perhaps TRBD1 (6 bases). The germline CDR1 and CDR2 sequences are SQVTM and ANQGSEA. Trimming shortened V by 6 bases and J by 3 bases, and 18 bases separated the two germline ends. This CDR3 has 14 amino acids. The CDR3 region is CSVEAGARSYEQYF. CDR3 sequence (DNA): TGCAGCGTAGAGGCAGGGGCGCGGAGCTACGAGCAGTACTTC.

This clonotype was counted a few times. The CDR3 region has the DNA TGTGCCAGCAGCCAAGATGAATACAGCTCTGGGGCCAACGTCCTGACTTTC. Its translation: CASSQDEYSSGANVLTF. This rearrangement joins TRBV14 to TRBJ2-6; D gene ambiguous. Germline values: CDR1 SGHDN, CDR2 FVKESK. Trimming removed 0 bases from V and 0 bases from J, with 9 bases in between. The CDR3 sequence is 17 residues long.

This chain connects TRBV19 to TRBJ2-3; D remains ambiguous. Per the germline V gene, CDR1 is LNHDA and CDR2 is SQIVND (reference sequence). This CDR3 has 14 amino acids. With 6 bases removed from V and 0 bases from J, the gap between germline ends came to 10 bases. CDR3 protein: CASRRTDSTDTQYF. The DNA for the CDR3 is TGTGCCAGTAGGAGGACGGATAGCACAGATACGCAGTATTTT.